This T cell receptor beta chain was identified in a study of blood T cell repertoires in COVID-19. Study overall: The United States, Italy and Spain supplied acute and convalescent COVID-19 samples. T cells, B-cell-depleted T cells, or PBMCs provided the cDNA or gDNA that served as material.

As handled by the study authors: Nucleated cell number was recorded as an estimate derived from reference gene primer amplification. The method was immunoSEQ multiplex PCR; TCRdb's version includes in-frame clones alone and lacks a portion of them. That table gives V, J and clone size, and the DNA gave D and trimming. The sample includes approximately 73,000 clones, around 86% seen only once; the top ten take approximately 1.8%. Germline CDR1 reads GTSNPN; CDR2 reads SVGIG (reference sequence). The CDR3 runs 14 residues. Trimming left V 0 bases short and J 0 bases short, with 9 bases between. This sequence was found in a woman aged 60-75 years with acute or convalescent COVID-19. V usage is TRBV30 and J usage is TRBJ2-7, with no clear D. The sequenced sample was peripheral blood. The CDR3 reads CAWSVRRPSYEQYF. The DNA for the CDR3 is TGTGCCTGGAGTGTACGCAGGCCCTCCTACGAGCAGTACTTC.